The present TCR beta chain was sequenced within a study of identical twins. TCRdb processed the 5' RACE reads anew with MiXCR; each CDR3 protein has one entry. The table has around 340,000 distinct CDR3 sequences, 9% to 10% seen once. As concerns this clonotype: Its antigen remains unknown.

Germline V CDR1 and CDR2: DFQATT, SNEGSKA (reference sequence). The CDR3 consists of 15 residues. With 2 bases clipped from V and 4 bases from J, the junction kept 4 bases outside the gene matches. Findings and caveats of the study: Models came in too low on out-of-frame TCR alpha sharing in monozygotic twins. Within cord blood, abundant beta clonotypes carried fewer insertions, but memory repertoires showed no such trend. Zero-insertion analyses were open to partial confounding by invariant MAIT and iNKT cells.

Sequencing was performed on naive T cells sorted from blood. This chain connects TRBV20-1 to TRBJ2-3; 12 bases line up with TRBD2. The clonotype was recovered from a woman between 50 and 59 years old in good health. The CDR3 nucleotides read TGCAGTGCTAGACAGCTAGCGGGAGGGCCAGATACGCAGTATTTT. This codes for CSARQLAGGPDTQYF.